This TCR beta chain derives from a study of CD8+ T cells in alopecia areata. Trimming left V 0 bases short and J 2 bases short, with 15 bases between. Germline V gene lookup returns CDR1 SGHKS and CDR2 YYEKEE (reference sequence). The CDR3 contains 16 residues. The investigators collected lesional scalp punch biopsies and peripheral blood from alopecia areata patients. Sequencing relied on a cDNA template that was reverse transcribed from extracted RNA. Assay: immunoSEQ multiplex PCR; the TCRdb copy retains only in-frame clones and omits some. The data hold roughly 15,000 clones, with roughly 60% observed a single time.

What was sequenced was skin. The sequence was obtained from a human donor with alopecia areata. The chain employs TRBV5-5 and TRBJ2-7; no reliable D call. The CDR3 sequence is CASSLGPDGSPYEQYF. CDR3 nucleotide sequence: TGTGCCAGCAGCTTGGGCCCGGACGGATCGCCCTACGAGCAGTACTTC.